This passage covers 28 T cell receptor beta chains from one sample sequenced in a study of control samples from healthy donors and cancer patients. The data were produced by immunoSEQ multiplex PCR, yet TCRdb's version contains in-frame clones alone and is incomplete. The sample consists of 30,000 to 40,000 clones, about 88% of them appearing once. Specimen: PBMCs. The receptor set was obtained from a middle-aged woman with lung cancer.

The chain joins TRBV14 to TRBJ2-2; TRBD1 matches 7 bases. V shed 7 bases and J 0 bases; nucleotides not matched to a gene: 2. Germline assignment: CDR1 SGHDN and CDR2 FVKESK. This CDR3 region has 14 residues. The CDR3 coding sequence is TGTGCCAGCACCGGGACAGCGAACACCGGGGAGCTGTTTTTT. It yields the protein CASTGTANTGELFF.

The J gene is TRBJ2-7, the V gene TRBV3-1 (or the pseudogene TRBV3-2); TRBD2 is a possible D gene (7 bases). The CDR3 is 14 amino acids. CDR1 is LGHDT, CDR2 YNNKEL, per germline (reference sequence). Between the trimmed V and J ends, which lost 3 bases and 4 bases, there was a span of 13 bases. CDR3 loop: CASSHAGAEYEQYF. CDR3 nucleotides: TGTGCCAGCAGCCATGCGGGGGCTGAGTACGAGCAGTACTTC.

The chain is built from TRBV5-4 and TRBJ2-3; no clear D gene. The CDR3 spans 16 residues. Looked up from germline, CDR1 is SGHNT and CDR2 is YYREEE (reference sequence). Trimming cost V 0 bases and J 0 bases, with 11 bases left between them. Here the CDR3 reads CASSLDPSPSTDTQYF. As DNA, the CDR3 is TGTGCCAGCAGCTTGGATCCAAGTCCTAGCACAGATACGCAGTATTTT.

The CDR3 region has the DNA TGTGCCAGCAGTTTAGAGGGCAGACAGCCCCAGCATTTT. Residues: CASSLEGRQPQHF. V gene TRBV28 combines with J gene TRBJ1-5; D is undetermined. Germline loops: CDR1 MDHEN, CDR2 SYDVKM. The CDR3 runs to 13 residues. Between the trimmed V and J ends, which lost 2 bases and 7 bases, there was a span of 9 bases. Together with reference TRBV28 and TRBJ1-5, the CDR3 gives the full variable domain: DVKVTQSSRYLVKRTGEKVFLECVQDMDHENMFWYRQDPGLGLRLIYFSYDVKMKEKGDIPEGYSVSREKKERFSLILESASTNQTSMYLCASSLEGRQPQHFGDGTRLSIL.

The table lists this clone with a few counts. The chain employs TRBV12-3 or TRBV12-4 and TRBJ2-4; D assignment may be TRBD1 or TRBD2 (5 bases each). The CDR3 consists of 13 residues. Trimming took off 7 bases at V and 8 bases at J, with 15 bases between the two ends. The CDR3 here is CASTLGRGDIQYF. The CDR3 region has the DNA TGTGCCAGCACCTTGGGAAGAGGGGACATTCAGTACTTC.

V gene TRBV28 combines with J gene TRBJ1-5; unclear D gene. The CDR3 has 13 residues. Germline CDR1 and CDR2: MDHEN and SYDVKM. V gave up 4 bases and J gave up 3 bases, with 7 bases separating them. The CDR3, as DNA: TGTGCCAGCAGTTGGGCAAACAATCAGCCCCAGCATTTT. It codes for CASSWANNQPQHF.

The CDR3 protein is CATQGRGAPYEQYF. The DNA for the CDR3 is TGTGCCACTCAAGGTCGGGGGGCTCCCTACGAGCAGTACTTC. The J gene is TRBJ2-7, the V gene TRBV6-5, with a possible D match to TRBD2 (7 bases). The length of the CDR3 is 14 residues. The V gene lost 10 bases and the J gene lost 2 bases, with 18 bases spanning the gap. Germline V gene data show CDR1 as MNHEY and CDR2 as SVGAGI.

By its share, this clone is medium-sized. The rearrangement links TRBV9 to TRBJ1-4, with D perhaps TRBD1 (6 bases). CDR1 is SGDLS, CDR2 YYNGEE, per germline. The CDR3 runs 15 residues. V dropped 4 bases and J dropped 5 bases, with 15 bases sitting between them. CDR3 DNA: TGTGCCAGCAGCTCCGGGGACATCCGAAATGAAAAACTGTTTTTT. This gives the protein CASSSGDIRNEKLFF.

The chain uses TRBV5-1 and TRBJ2-5, with TRBD2 identical over 7 bases. Germline trimming cut 6 bases from V and 5 bases from J; bases unmatched to any gene: 10. This CDR3 is 14 amino acids long. Germline CDR1 reads SGHRS; CDR2 reads YFSETQ. CDR3 coding DNA: TGCGCCAGCATGCGGGGAGGGCTCCGGGAGACCCAGTACTTC. It yields the protein CASMRGGLRETQYF.

This chain links TRBV10-3 with TRBJ2-1, with TRBD2 matching 8 bases. This CDR3 comprises 15 residues. V shed 3 bases, J shed 7 bases, and the junction held 8 bases outside the gene matches. The V gene's germline CDR1 is ENHRY and CDR2 SYGVKD. The CDR3 sequence is CAISDAGGRRNEQFF. The CDR3 nucleotides are TGTGCCATCAGTGACGCGGGGGGTAGGAGGAATGAGCAGTTCTTC.

The rearrangement uses TRBV4-2 and TRBJ1-1; D is ambiguous. V lost 0 bases to trimming and J lost 0 bases, with 5 bases between them. CDR1 LGHNA and CDR2 YNFKEQ come from the germline V gene. The CDR3 is 14 amino acids. In DNA, the CDR3 is TGTGCCAGCAGCCAAGATGTCCTGAACACTGAAGCTTTCTTT. Its protein is CASSQDVLNTEAFF.

The CDR3 nucleotides read TGTGCCAGCAACCGGGACTACAACACAGATACGCAGTATTTT. It translates to CASNRDYNTDTQYF. The V and J genes are TRBV2 and TRBJ2-3; 7 bases line up with TRBD2. The V and J ends lost 7 bases and 2 bases, in that order; junction bases with no gene match: 6. CDR1 and CDR2 (germline): SNHLY, FYNNEI. The CDR3 has 14 amino acids.

The rearrangement uses TRBV19 and TRBJ2-7; 8 positions agree with TRBD2. J lost 7 bases, V lost 4 bases, and 6 bases had no gene match. The germline V gene encodes CDR1 LNHDA and CDR2 SQIVND (reference sequence). The CDR3 loop spans 13 amino acids. The CDR3 DNA reads as TGTGCCAGTAGTAGAGAGCGGGGGCTGGAGCAGTACTTC. As protein: CASSRERGLEQYF.

The chain uses TRBV19 and TRBJ1-4; D perhaps matches TRBD1 (5 bases). V lost 4 bases to trimming and J lost 0 bases, with 12 bases between them. CDR3 length: 16 residues. The germline CDR1 and CDR2 sequences are LNHDA and SQIVND (reference sequence). Here the CDR3 reads CASSTLQTATNEKLFF. The CDR3 DNA reads as TGTGCCAGTAGTACCCTCCAGACAGCAACTAATGAAAAACTGTTTTTT.

The V and J genes are TRBV4-3 and TRBJ2-7; 7 bases fit TRBD1. The CDR3 totals 16 residues. CDR1 is LGHNA, CDR2 YSLEER, per germline. The V segment lost 0 bases and the J segment 3 bases; nucleotides outside the gene matches: 8. CDR3 in DNA: TGCGCCAGCAGCCAAGACCAAGGGGGCGGAGGCTACGAGCAGTACTTC. Translating gives CASSQDQGGGGYEQYF.

The V call is TRBV7-8, the J call TRBJ1-1; 10 positions agree with TRBD1. Germline V gene sequence: CDR1 SGHVS, CDR2 FQNEAQ. The CDR3 runs 15 residues. The junction had 7 bases not matched to a gene; V was cut back by 4 bases and J by 5 bases. The CDR3 DNA follows: TGTGCCAGCAGCTCAGACACGGGACAGGGGACTGAAGCTTTCTTT. Amino acids: CASSSDTGQGTEAFF. Full variable domain (missing parts from reference TRBV7-8 and TRBJ1-1): GAGVSQSPRYKVAKRGQDVALRCDPISGHVSLFWYQQALGQGPEFLTYFQNEAQLDKSGLPSDRFFAERPEGSVSTLKIQRTQQEDSAVYLCASSSDTGQGTEAFFGQGTRLTVV.

The CDR3 spells CASSNGQGINEQYF. In DNA, the CDR3 is TGTGCCAGCAGTAACGGACAGGGGATCAACGAGCAGTACTTC. The V and J genes are TRBV6-5 and TRBJ2-7; TRBD1 agrees at 9 bases. Looked up from germline, CDR1 is MNHEY and CDR2 is SVGAGI. Trimming took 5 bases from V and 5 from J; bases not matched to a gene: 7. CDR3 size: 14 residues.

On this clone: A junction end diverges from the germline sequence, so it may reflect a read error. The gene calls are TRBV9 and TRBJ1-3; D perhaps matches TRBD1 (6 bases). Germline values: CDR1 SGDLS, CDR2 YYNGEE. The CDR3 has 14 amino acids. The CDR3 nucleotides are TGTGCCAGCAATCAAGGGGGTTCTGGAGACACCATATATTTT. Protein: CASNQGGSGDTIYF.

The chain has TRBV5-6 and TRBJ2-3, with D possibly being TRBD2 (5 bases). Trimming removed 0 bases at V and 3 bases at J, with 14 bases between. CDR1 is SGHDT, CDR2 YYEEEE, per germline. This CDR3 has 16 residues. CDR3 nucleotide sequence: TGTGCCAGCAGCTTGGACCTCGGGGTCCTGACAGATACGCAGTATTTT. Translation: CASSLDLGVLTDTQYF.

The chain combines TRBV6-6 with TRBJ2-1, with 11 bases that match TRBD2. CDR1 is MNHNY, CDR2 SVGAGI, per germline (reference sequence). The V segment lost 7 bases and the J segment 4 bases; nucleotides outside the gene matches: 3. The CDR3 runs to 14 residues. This chain's CDR3 is CASTLAGGYNEQFF. Written as DNA, the CDR3 is TGTGCCAGCACCCTAGCGGGGGGTTACAATGAGCAGTTCTTC.

This clone occurred once. This chain joins TRBV7-6 and TRBJ2-7; TRBD1 is a possible D gene (5 bases). The CDR3 contains 14 residues. Germline CDR1 reads SGHVS; CDR2 reads FNYEAQ. V lost 5 bases, J lost 1 base, and 12 bases lay in between. The CDR3 DNA reads TGTGCCAGCAGCGGCCAGGGCGGATCCTACGAGCAGTACTTC. It is translated as CASSGQGGSYEQYF. Full variable domain (missing parts from reference TRBV7-6 and TRBJ2-7): GAGVSQSPRYKVTKRGQDVALRCDPISGHVSLYWYRQALGQGPEFLTYFNYEAQQDKSGLPNDRFSAERPEGSISTLTIQRTEQRDSAMYRCASSGQGGSYEQYFGPGTRLTVT.

The chain joins TRBV6-4 to TRBJ1-5, with 10 bases fitting TRBD1. V lost 6 bases, J lost 0 bases, and 11 bases stayed unmatched. The CDR3 covers 18 residues. Germline CDR1 reads MRHNA; CDR2 reads SNTAGT. CDR3 sequence (DNA): TGTGCCAGCAGCCACGGGACAGGGGACACTTATAGCAATCAGCCCCAGCATTTT. This encodes CASSHGTGDTYSNQPQHF.

The chain has TRBV14 and TRBJ1-2; D is unresolved. The CDR3 loop spans 15 amino acids. The V gene lost 2 bases and the J gene lost 4 bases, with 14 bases spanning the gap. Germline V gives CDR1 SGHDN, CDR2 FVKESK. In nucleotides, the CDR3 is TGTGCCAGCAGCCAAAAAAGGACCGAAGGCTATGGCTACACCTTC. This codes for CASSQKRTEGYGYTF.

The chain combines TRBV5-6 with TRBJ1-2; a weak D match, TRBD1 (5 bases). V shed 2 bases and J shed 3 bases, with 8 bases lying between them. Germline values: CDR1 SGHDT, CDR2 YYEEEE. The CDR3 extends over 13 amino acids. The CDR3 reads CASSFRDYYGYTF. CDR3 DNA sequence: TGTGCCAGCAGCTTCAGGGACTACTATGGCTACACCTTC.

This chain uses TRBV5-6 with TRBJ2-1; 14 nucleotides line up with TRBD2. Trimming removed 4 bases from V and 10 bases from J; junction bases left unmatched: 7. Germline CDR1 reads SGHDT; CDR2 reads YYEEEE. The CDR3 is 15 amino acids. This CDR3 reads CASSRGLAGGGEQFF. Written as DNA, the CDR3 is TGTGCCAGCAGCCGCGGACTAGCGGGGGGAGGCGAGCAGTTCTTC.

V usage is TRBV19 and J usage is TRBJ2-2, with D unresolved. This CDR3 contains 14 residues. V lost 6 bases, J lost 1 base, and 9 bases lay in between. Germline V gives CDR1 LNHDA, CDR2 SQIVND (reference sequence). The CDR3 bases are TGTGCCAGTAGCCAACAGAAGAACACCGGGGAGCTGTTTTTT. Residues: CASSQQKNTGELFF.

The rearrangement links TRBV13 to TRBJ2-5; no reliable D call. The CDR3 is 12 amino acids. The ends were cut back, 5 bases at V and 3 bases at J, with 7 bases in the middle. The V gene's germline CDR1 is PRHDT and CDR2 FYEKMQ (reference sequence). CDR3 bases: TGTGCCAGCAGCCCCGGCGAAGAGACCCAGTACTTC. Its protein is CASSPGEETQYF.

The rearrangement links TRBV29-1 to TRBJ2-1; D is perhaps TRBD1 (5 bases). Germline assignment: CDR1 SQVTM and CDR2 ANQGSEA. Trimming pared 6 bases from V and 6 bases from J, leaving 9 bases between. The CDR3 consists of 11 residues. CDR3 residues: CSVLRGNEQFF. CDR3 in DNA: TGCAGCGTCCTTAGGGGCAATGAGCAGTTCTTC.